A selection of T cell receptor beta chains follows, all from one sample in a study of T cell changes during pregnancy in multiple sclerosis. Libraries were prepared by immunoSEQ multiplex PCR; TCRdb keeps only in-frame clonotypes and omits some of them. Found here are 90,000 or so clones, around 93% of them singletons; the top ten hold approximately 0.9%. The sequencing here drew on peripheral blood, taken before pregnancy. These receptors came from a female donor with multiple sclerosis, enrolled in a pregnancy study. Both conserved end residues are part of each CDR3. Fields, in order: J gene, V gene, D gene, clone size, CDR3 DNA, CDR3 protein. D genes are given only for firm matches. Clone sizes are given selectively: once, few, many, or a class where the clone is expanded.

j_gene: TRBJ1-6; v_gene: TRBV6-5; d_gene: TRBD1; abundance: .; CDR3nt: TGTGCCAGCAGAACCTCCGGACAGGATAATTCACCCCTCCACTTT; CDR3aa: CASRTSGQDNSPLHF
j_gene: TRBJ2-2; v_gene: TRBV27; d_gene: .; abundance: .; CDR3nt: TGTGCCAGCAGACTATTCAGGGACACCGGGGAGCTGTTTTTT; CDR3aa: CASRLFRDTGELFF
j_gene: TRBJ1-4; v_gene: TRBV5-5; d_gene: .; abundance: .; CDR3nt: TGTGCCAGCAGCTTTCCGGTTAAAGAAAAACTGTTTTTT; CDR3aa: CASSFPVKEKLFF
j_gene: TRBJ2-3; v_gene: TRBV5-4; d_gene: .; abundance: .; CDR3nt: TGTGCCAGCAGCAAATCAGGGCAGAACACAGATACGCAGTATTTT; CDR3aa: CASSKSGQNTDTQYF
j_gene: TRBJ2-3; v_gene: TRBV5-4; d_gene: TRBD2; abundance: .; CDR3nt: TGTGCCAGCAGCTTGGCTAGCGGGAGGAGCACAGATACGCAGTATTTT; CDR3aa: CASSLASGRSTDTQYF
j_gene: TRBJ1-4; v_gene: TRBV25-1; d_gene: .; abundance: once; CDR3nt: TGTGCCAGCAGTGACGGTCAAGCTGCAACTAATGAAAAACTGTTTTTT; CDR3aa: CASSDGQAATNEKLFF
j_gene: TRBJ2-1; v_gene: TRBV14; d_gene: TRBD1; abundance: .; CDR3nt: TGTGCCAGCAGCCACCCGGAACAGGGGCTCAATGAGCAGTTCTTC; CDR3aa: CASSHPEQGLNEQFF
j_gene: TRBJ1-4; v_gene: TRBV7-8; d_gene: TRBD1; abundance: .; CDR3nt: TGTGCCAGCAGCCTGGACAGGGTTGATGAAAAACTGTTTTTT; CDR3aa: CASSLDRVDEKLFF
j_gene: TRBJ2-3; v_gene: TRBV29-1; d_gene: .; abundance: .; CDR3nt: TGCAGCGTTGAGCTACACAGGGGTCCCTTCGGGGGAGATACGCAGTATTTT; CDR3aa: CSVELHRGPFGGDTQYF
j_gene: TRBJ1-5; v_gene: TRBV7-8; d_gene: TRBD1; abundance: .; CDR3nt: TGTGCCAGCAGCACCCGGGACAGGGCCCAGCCCCAGCATTTT; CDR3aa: CASSTRDRAQPQHF
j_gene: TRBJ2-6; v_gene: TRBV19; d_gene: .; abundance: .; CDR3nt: TGTGCCAGTAGTATGAGAAGCTCTGGGGCCAACGTCCTGACTTTC; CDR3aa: CASSMRSSGANVLTF
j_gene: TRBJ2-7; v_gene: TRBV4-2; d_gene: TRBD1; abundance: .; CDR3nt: TGTGCCAGCAGCCAAGATAGCGTACGGGTGCAGGGGGCGGCCTACGAGCAGTACTTC; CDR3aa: CASSQDSVRVQGAAYEQYF
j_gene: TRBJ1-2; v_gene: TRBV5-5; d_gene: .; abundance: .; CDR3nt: TGTGCCAGCAGCTTACAGGAAACTAACTATGGCTACACCTTC; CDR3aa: CASSLQETNYGYTF
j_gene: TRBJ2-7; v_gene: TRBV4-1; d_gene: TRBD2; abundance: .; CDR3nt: TGCGCCAGCAGCCAAGAACCTAGCGGGAACTACGAGCAGTACTTC; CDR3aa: CASSQEPSGNYEQYF
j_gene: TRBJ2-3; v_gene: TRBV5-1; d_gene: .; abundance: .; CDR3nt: TGCGCCAGCAGCTTGGACGTCAGATCAGATACGCAGTATTTT; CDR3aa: CASSLDVRSDTQYF